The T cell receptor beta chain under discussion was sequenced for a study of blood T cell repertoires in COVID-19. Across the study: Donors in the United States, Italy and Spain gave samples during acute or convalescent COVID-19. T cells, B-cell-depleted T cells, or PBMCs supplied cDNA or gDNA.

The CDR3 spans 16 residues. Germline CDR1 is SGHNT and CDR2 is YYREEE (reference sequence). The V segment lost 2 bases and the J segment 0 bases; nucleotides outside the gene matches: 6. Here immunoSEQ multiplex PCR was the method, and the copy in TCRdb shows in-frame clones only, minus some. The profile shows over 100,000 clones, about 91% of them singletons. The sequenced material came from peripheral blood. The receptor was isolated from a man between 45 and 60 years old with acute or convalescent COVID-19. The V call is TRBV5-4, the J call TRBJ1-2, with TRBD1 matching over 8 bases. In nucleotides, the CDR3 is TGTGCCAGCAGCTTAAACAGGGGGGCGACTAACTATGGCTACACCTTC. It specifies CASSLNRGATNYGYTF.